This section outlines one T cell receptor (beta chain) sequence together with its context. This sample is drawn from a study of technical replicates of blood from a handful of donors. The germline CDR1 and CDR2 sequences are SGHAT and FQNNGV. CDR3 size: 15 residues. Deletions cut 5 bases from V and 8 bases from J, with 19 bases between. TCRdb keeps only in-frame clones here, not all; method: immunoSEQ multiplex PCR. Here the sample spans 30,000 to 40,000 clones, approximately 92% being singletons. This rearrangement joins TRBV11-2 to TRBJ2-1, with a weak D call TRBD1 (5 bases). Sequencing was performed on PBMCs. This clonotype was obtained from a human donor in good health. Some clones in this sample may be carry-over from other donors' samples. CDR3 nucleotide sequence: TGTGCCAGCAGCCCAGGGCCCAGCCTATATCATGAGCAGTTCTTC. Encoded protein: CASSPGPSLYHEQFF.